A selection of T cell receptor beta chains follows, all from one sample in a study of CD8 T cells in ankylosing spondylitis. TCRdb ran MiXCR on the 5' RACE reads and lists one entry per CDR3 protein. The sample carries about 800,000 distinct CDR3 sequences, 12% recorded once. The sequencing sample was made of blood, either unsorted or a sorted T cell fraction (not recorded which). These receptors came from a male donor with ankylosing spondylitis. The CDR3 runs from the conserved cysteine through the conserved F or W. The D gene is left open where the match is weak. Expanded clones get a size class; other rows say once, few or many, or leave the size out.

len	d_gene	v_gene	abundance	j_gene	CDR3aa	CDR3nt
17	TRBD2	TRBV4-3	many	TRBJ2-1	CASSQASLAATYNEQFF	TGCGCCAGCAGCCAAGCGTCACTAGCGGCAACTTACAATGAGCAGTTCTTC
15	.	TRBV24-1	few	TRBJ2-2	CATSDLHDHAGELFF	TGTGCCACCAGTGATTTGCATGACCACGCCGGGGAGCTGTTTTTT
15	.	TRBV5-6	many	TRBJ2-1	CASSLFPYSYNEQFF	TGTGCCAGCAGCTTGTTTCCCTATTCCTACAATGAGCAGTTCTTC
16	.	TRBV5-1	many	TRBJ1-1	CASSWDLAGRNTEAFF	TGCGCCAGCAGCTGGGACCTGGCAGGTAGGAACACTGAAGCTTTCTTT
14	TRBD1	TRBV20-1	few	TRBJ1-6	CSAGQALRDSPLHF	TGCAGTGCAGGACAGGCCCTCCGTGATTCACCCCTCCACTTT
15	TRBD1	TRBV5-1	few	TRBJ1-4	CASSPGTGGYEKLFF	TGCGCCAGCAGCCCCGGGACAGGGGGCTATGAAAAACTGTTTTTT
13	.	TRBV7-2	.	TRBJ1-4	CASSRAHAEKLFF	TGTGCCAGCAGCCGGGCCCATGCTGAAAAACTGTTTTTT
15	.	TRBV4-3	few	TRBJ2-3	CASSQEILVADTQYF	TGCGCCAGCAGCCAAGAAATTCTAGTTGCAGATACGCAGTATTTT
10	.	TRBV29-1	.	TRBJ2-7	CSVESDEQYF	TGCAGCGTTGAATCTGACGAGCAGTACTTC
13	.	TRBV20-1	few	TRBJ2-5	CSAGSERDETQYF	TGCAGTGCGGGGAGTGAGCGAGATGAGACCCAGTACTTC
16	.	TRBV5-3	.	TRBJ2-4	CARSFLGNLAKNIQYF	TGTGCCAGAAGCTTCCTAGGGAATTTAGCCAAAAACATTCAGTACTTC
13	.	TRBV5-1	few	TRBJ2-7	CASSRDIYYEQYF	TGCGCCAGCAGCCGAGACATCTACTACGAGCAGTACTTC
13	.	TRBV20-1	.	TRBJ2-7	CSAPLEGSYEQYF	TGCAGTGCCCCCTTAGAGGGGTCCTACGAGCAGTACTTC
15	TRBD2	TRBV11-2	.	TRBJ2-7	CASSLRGSSSYEQYF	TGTGCCAGCAGCTTGCGGGGGTCAAGCTCCTACGAGCAGTACTTC
13	.	TRBV29-1	few	TRBJ1-4	CSVAQLRSEKLFF	TGCAGCGTTGCTCAGTTACGGAGTGAAAAACTGTTTTTT
14	TRBD1	TRBV5-1	.	TRBJ2-2	CASRWTGGTGELFF	TGCGCCAGCAGATGGACAGGGGGCACCGGGGAGCTGTTTTTT
14	.	TRBV6-1	.	TRBJ1-4	CASRDGQINEKLFF	TGTGCCAGCAGGGACGGACAAATTAATGAAAAACTGTTTTTT
12	.	TRBV6-5	few	TRBJ1-6	CASGGRGSPLHF	TGTGCCAGCGGGGGCAGGGGTTCACCCCTCCACTTT
14	.	TRBV12-3/TRBV12-4	.	TRBJ2-3	CASSPLISTDTQYF	TGTGCCAGCAGCCCATTAATTAGCACAGATACGCAGTATTTT
14	.	TRBV27	.	TRBJ1-5	CASSLLRADQPQHF	TGTGCCAGCAGTTTACTGAGGGCCGATCAGCCCCAGCATTTT
13	.	TRBV28	.	TRBJ1-1	CASSSDQGLGAFF	TGTGCCAGCAGTTCCGATCAGGGGTTGGGGGCTTTCTTT
15	TRBD2	TRBV2	few	TRBJ2-1	CASEILAGSYNEQFF	TGTGCCAGCGAGATACTAGCGGGATCCTACAATGAGCAGTTCTTC
17	TRBD1	TRBV7-2	.	TRBJ1-6	CASSLGRGQGMHSPLHF	TGTGCCAGCAGCTTAGGAAGGGGACAGGGAATGCATTCACCCCTCCACTTT
14	.	TRBV5-1	few	TRBJ1-5	CASSLEAGDQPQHF	TGCGCCAGCAGCTTGGAGGCAGGGGATCAGCCCCAGCATTTT
13	.	TRBV6-5	.	TRBJ1-2	CASSSHGSYGYTF	TGTGCCAGCAGTTCCCACGGATCCTATGGCTACACCTTC
14	TRBD1	TRBV5-1	.	TRBJ1-2	CASSRGQLDHGYTF	TGCGCCAGCAGCCGGGGACAGCTTGATCATGGCTACACCTTC
15	TRBD1	TRBV7-9	few	TRBJ1-4	CASSARQGAWEKLFF	TGTGCCAGCTCCGCTCGACAGGGGGCGTGGGAAAAACTGTTTTTT
14	.	TRBV28	.	TRBJ2-3	CASIRGTITDTQYF	TGTGCCAGCATTAGGGGGACCATCACAGATACGCAGTATTTT
13	.	TRBV5-1	many	TRBJ2-1	CASSPRRGSEQFF	TGCGCCAGCAGCCCCCGTCGAGGGAGTGAGCAGTTCTTC
14	.	TRBV5-1	many	TRBJ2-7	CASSLGDFDYEQYF	TGCGCCAGCAGCTTGGGGGACTTCGACTACGAGCAGTACTTC
15	.	TRBV29-1	many	TRBJ2-3	CSVTGTTTSTDTQYF	TGCAGCGTAACCGGGACAACCACTAGCACAGATACGCAGTATTTT
13	TRBD1	TRBV7-3	many	TRBJ1-2	CASSFQTGYGYTF	TGTGCCAGCAGCTTTCAGACAGGGTATGGCTACACCTTC
15	.	TRBV11-2	few	TRBJ2-7	CASSLGGVLSYEQYF	TGTGCCAGCAGCTTAGGGGGGGTACTCTCCTACGAGCAGTACTTC
20	.	TRBV20-1	few	TRBJ1-1	CSARDPVRGRGSHQNTEAFF	TGCAGTGCTAGAGATCCCGTTCGAGGGAGGGGCAGCCATCAGAACACTGAAGCTTTCTTT
13	TRBD2	TRBV9	many	TRBJ2-1	CASSVAGYNEQFF	TGCGCCAGCAGCGTAGCGGGCTACAATGAGCAGTTCTTC
16	TRBD1	TRBV7-9	once	TRBJ2-5	CASSLTGQGAQETQYF	TGTGCCAGCAGCTTAACGGGACAGGGGGCTCAAGAGACCCAGTACTTC
16	.	TRBV28	few	TRBJ2-1	CASSLWGAWGKNEQFF	TGTGCCAGCAGTTTATGGGGGGCGTGGGGGAAGAATGAGCAGTTCTTC
12	.	TRBV10-3	many	TRBJ2-7	CAISGGGDEQYF	TGTGCCATCAGCGGAGGGGGGGATGAGCAGTACTTC
14	.	TRBV7-2	few	TRBJ2-7	CASSPSRAVYEQYF	TGTGCCAGCAGCCCCTCCAGGGCAGTCTACGAGCAGTACTTC
15	.	TRBV18	.	TRBJ2-7	CASSPHKDGSYEQYF	TGTGCCAGCTCACCGCACAAGGACGGCTCCTACGAGCAGTACTTC
16	TRBD1	TRBV18	few	TRBJ2-5	CASSLNRGANQETQYF	TGTGCCAGCTCACTCAACAGGGGTGCTAACCAAGAGACCCAGTACTTC
20	TRBD2	TRBV4-3	.	TRBJ2-1	CASSPRLGAGASPVYNEQFF	TGCGCCAGCAGCCCCCGTTTGGGAGCGGGGGCCTCCCCTGTATACAATGAGCAGTTCTTC
15	TRBD2	TRBV29-1	many	TRBJ2-1	CSVAASGDYYNEQFF	TGCAGCGTTGCGGCTAGCGGGGATTACTACAATGAGCAGTTCTTC
13	.	TRBV6-2/TRBV6-3	few	TRBJ1-5	CASSPSANQPQHF	TGTGCCAGCAGCCCTTCAGCCAATCAGCCCCAGCATTTT
13	.	TRBV29-1	many	TRBJ2-7	CSVESFPGYEQYF	TGCAGCGTTGAAAGTTTTCCGGGGTACGAGCAGTACTTC
16	TRBD2	TRBV6-2/TRBV6-3	.	TRBJ2-3	CASLRVGGSSTDTQYF	TGTGCCAGCCTCCGGGTTGGCGGGAGTAGCACAGATACGCAGTATTTT
15	TRBD1	TRBV20-1	.	TRBJ2-5	CSAPRGTGEEETQYF	TGCAGTGCCCCTCGGGGGACAGGGGAGGAGGAGACCCAGTACTTC
14	TRBD2	TRBV20-1	few	TRBJ2-1	CSARSGGDYNEQFF	TGCAGTGCGAGAAGCGGGGGAGACTACAATGAGCAGTTCTTC
16	TRBD2	TRBV6-1	.	TRBJ2-5	CASSERQREYQETQYF	TGTGCCAGCAGTGAGAGACAGCGGGAGTACCAAGAGACCCAGTACTTC
13	.	TRBV20-1	many	TRBJ2-3	CSAQPGSTDTQYF	TGCAGTGCTCAACCGGGATCAACAGATACGCAGTATTTT
15	.	TRBV27	.	TRBJ2-2	CASSFRPQRTGELFF	TGTGCCAGCAGTTTCCGCCCCCAACGAACCGGGGAGCTGTTTTTT